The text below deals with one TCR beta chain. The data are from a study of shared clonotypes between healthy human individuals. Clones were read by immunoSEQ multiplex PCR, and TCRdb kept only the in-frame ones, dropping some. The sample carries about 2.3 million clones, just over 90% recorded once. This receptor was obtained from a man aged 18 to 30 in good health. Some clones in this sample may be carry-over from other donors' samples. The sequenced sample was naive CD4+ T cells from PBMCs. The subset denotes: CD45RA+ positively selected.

The CDR3 DNA sequence: TGTGCCAGTGGGATGAGGGACAGGGGAAATCCCTATGGCTACACCTTC. This sequence encodes CASGMRDRGNPYGYTF. V gene TRBV19 combines with J gene TRBJ1-2, with 10 bases that match TRBD1. This CDR3 spans 16 amino acids. Germline-derived CDR1 and CDR2 are LNHDA and SQIVND (reference sequence). The V and J ends lost 8 bases and 4 bases, in that order; junction bases with no gene match: 13.